This T cell receptor (beta chain) was obtained from a study of CD8+ T cells in alopecia areata. RNA was extracted and reverse transcribed into cDNA as the sequencing template. Clones were read by immunoSEQ multiplex PCR, and TCRdb kept only the in-frame ones, dropping some. The table records 150,000 or so clones, 75% to 90% of them present only once. The count of this clone is one. The germline V gene has CDR1 MDHEN and CDR2 SYDVKM. This CDR3 region has 12 residues. Trimming took 5 bases from V and 4 from J, leaving 5 bases between them. Sequenced material: CD8+ T cells sorted from blood, taken at week 0. The gene calls are TRBV28 and TRBJ2-2, with D unresolved. The receptor comes from a human donor with alopecia areata. The CDR3 coding sequence is TGTGCCAGCAGTGCGGCCACCGGGGAGCTGTTTTTT. This codes for CASSAATGELFF.